The rows below give T cell receptor beta chains drawn from one sample of a study of T cell repertoires in ileal Crohn's disease. Produced via immunoSEQ multiplex PCR; TCRdb's table is partial and in-frame only. The sample carries 4,000 to 5,000 clones, around two thirds recorded once. Sequencing was performed on ileal tissue. The receptors derive from an adult with Crohn's disease. Both conserved end residues are part of each CDR3. Each record gives: V gene, J gene, CDR3 length, D gene, clone size, CDR3 DNA, CDR3 protein. The D gene is left open where the match is weak. Part of the rows lack a size; the others show once, few, many or a class for expanded clones.

V gene: TRBV6-1
J gene: TRBJ1-5
CDR3 length: 13
D gene: -
clone size: -
CDR3 DNA: TGTGCCAGCACCGGACAGCCGAATCAGCCCCAGCATTTT
CDR3 protein: CASTGQPNQPQHF

V gene: TRBV18
J gene: TRBJ2-7
CDR3 length: 13
D gene: TRBD2
clone size: -
CDR3 DNA: TGTGCCAGCTCAGGGACTAGCGGGGACCGGCAGTACTTC
CDR3 protein: CASSGTSGDRQYF

V gene: TRBV27
J gene: TRBJ2-2
CDR3 length: 16
D gene: TRBD2
clone size: -
CDR3 DNA: TGTGCCAGCAGTAATACGATAGAGGCGGGGGCCGGGGAGCTGTTTTTT
CDR3 protein: CASSNTIEAGAGELFF

V gene: TRBV27
J gene: TRBJ2-1
CDR3 length: 15
D gene: -
clone size: -
CDR3 DNA: TGTGCCAGCAGGTCGGGGGAAGGGTCCTACAATGAGCAGTTCTTC
CDR3 protein: CASRSGEGSYNEQFF

V gene: TRBV6-6
J gene: TRBJ2-1
CDR3 length: 11
D gene: TRBD1
clone size: -
CDR3 DNA: TGTGCCAGCAGTTACTCCGACAGGGAGATCTTC
CDR3 protein: CASSYSDREIF

V gene: TRBV5-1
J gene: TRBJ2-3
CDR3 length: 16
D gene: -
clone size: -
CDR3 DNA: TGCGCCAGCAGCTCGGGAGGTGGGGGGGCAGCAGATACGCAGTATTTT
CDR3 protein: CASSSGGGGAADTQYF

V gene: TRBV29-1
J gene: TRBJ1-2
CDR3 length: 13
D gene: TRBD1
clone size: -
CDR3 DNA: TGCAGCGTTCCGGACAGGCATGGGTATGGCTACACCTTC
CDR3 protein: CSVPDRHGYGYTF

V gene: TRBV10-1
J gene: TRBJ2-2
CDR3 length: 15
D gene: -
clone size: -
CDR3 DNA: TGCGCCAGCAGCAGGGGAGCGGGGCTCGTCGGGGAGCTGTTTTTT
CDR3 protein: CASSRGAGLVGELFF

V gene: TRBV5-1
J gene: TRBJ1-1
CDR3 length: 14
D gene: -
clone size: few
CDR3 DNA: TGCGCCAGCAGCTTGGAGGGAGTGAACACTGAAGCTTTCTTT
CDR3 protein: CASSLEGVNTEAFF

V gene: TRBV5-1
J gene: TRBJ2-3
CDR3 length: 12
D gene: -
clone size: -
CDR3 DNA: TGCGCCAGCAGCCCCCCCTCAGATACGCAGTATTTT
CDR3 protein: CASSPPSDTQYF

V gene: TRBV4-1
J gene: TRBJ1-1
CDR3 length: 16
D gene: TRBD1
clone size: -
CDR3 DNA: TGCGCCAGCAGCCAGGTAACCGGGACAGCGAACACTGAAGCTTTCTTT
CDR3 protein: CASSQVTGTANTEAFF

V gene: TRBV18
J gene: TRBJ1-6
CDR3 length: 15
D gene: TRBD1
clone size: -
CDR3 DNA: TGTGCCAGCTCACCTGTGGGACAGTCTAATTCACCCCTCCACTTT
CDR3 protein: CASSPVGQSNSPLHF

V gene: TRBV23-1
J gene: TRBJ1-1
CDR3 length: 15
D gene: -
clone size: -
CDR3 DNA: TGCGCCAGCAGTCAACGGACAGACCTGAACACTGAAGCTTTCTTT
CDR3 protein: CASSQRTDLNTEAFF

V gene: TRBV5-1
J gene: TRBJ2-2
CDR3 length: 17
D gene: -
clone size: once
CDR3 DNA: TGCGCCAGCAGCTTGGCTAGCGAGGGGCCCTACACCGGGGAGCTGTTTTTT
CDR3 protein: CASSLASEGPYTGELFF

V gene: TRBV28
J gene: TRBJ1-1
CDR3 length: 10
D gene: -
clone size: few
CDR3 DNA: TGTGCCAGCAGTTTTGAGAAAGCTTTCTTT
CDR3 protein: CASSFEKAFF

V gene: TRBV6-1
J gene: TRBJ2-7
CDR3 length: 12
D gene: -
clone size: -
CDR3 DNA: TGTGCCAGCAGTGAAACGAGCTACGAGCAGTACTTC
CDR3 protein: CASSETSYEQYF

V gene: TRBV6-5
J gene: TRBJ2-2
CDR3 length: 15
D gene: TRBD1
clone size: -
CDR3 DNA: TGTGCCAGCAGTTACAGGGGGCTAGGCACCGGGGAGCTGTTTTTT
CDR3 protein: CASSYRGLGTGELFF

V gene: TRBV5-1
J gene: TRBJ2-3
CDR3 length: 17
D gene: TRBD2
clone size: -
CDR3 DNA: TGCGCCAGCAGCTTGGCCGCCGGGGGGGTGAGCACAGATACGCAGTATTTT
CDR3 protein: CASSLAAGGVSTDTQYF

V gene: TRBV7-8
J gene: TRBJ2-1
CDR3 length: 13
D gene: -
clone size: once
CDR3 DNA: TGTGCCAGCAGCTTAGGTCGGGTGGGTGAGCAGTTCTTC
CDR3 protein: CASSLGRVGEQFF

V gene: TRBV29-1
J gene: TRBJ1-2
CDR3 length: 13
D gene: TRBD1
clone size: -
CDR3 DNA: TGCAGCGTTGTGTGGACAGGGTCTCGGGGCTACACCTTC
CDR3 protein: CSVVWTGSRGYTF

V gene: TRBV7-9
J gene: TRBJ1-1
CDR3 length: 14
D gene: -
clone size: -
CDR3 DNA: TGTGCCAGCAGCTTAGGGGAGGGTCACACTGAAGCTTTCTTT
CDR3 protein: CASSLGEGHTEAFF

V gene: TRBV5-1
J gene: TRBJ2-1
CDR3 length: 14
D gene: TRBD2
clone size: -
CDR3 DNA: TGCGCCAGCAGCGGGGAGGGGCGCCTCGACGAGCAGTTCTTC
CDR3 protein: CASSGEGRLDEQFF

V gene: TRBV9
J gene: TRBJ2-2
CDR3 length: 16
D gene: TRBD1
clone size: -
CDR3 DNA: TGTGCCAGCAGGTACGGACAGGGGGCCGGCGCCGGGGAGCTGTTTTTT
CDR3 protein: CASRYGQGAGAGELFF

V gene: TRBV28
J gene: TRBJ2-7
CDR3 length: 15
D gene: TRBD1
clone size: -
CDR3 DNA: TGTGCCAGCAGTTTTACCGGGACAGCTTCCTACGAGCAGTACTTC
CDR3 protein: CASSFTGTASYEQYF

V gene: TRBV5-1
J gene: TRBJ2-3
CDR3 length: 15
D gene: -
clone size: -
CDR3 DNA: TGCGCCAGCAGCACATATTATGCGGGCACAGATACGCAGTATTTT
CDR3 protein: CASSTYYAGTDTQYF

V gene: TRBV19
J gene: TRBJ1-4
CDR3 length: 16
D gene: TRBD1
clone size: -
CDR3 DNA: TGTGCCAGTAGTACTCAGGGGGGTGCAACTAATGAAAAACTGTTTTTT
CDR3 protein: CASSTQGGATNEKLFF

V gene: TRBV7-9
J gene: TRBJ2-2
CDR3 length: 14
D gene: TRBD1
clone size: -
CDR3 DNA: TGTGCCAGCAGCGCGTTAGGGGGCCCCGGGGAGCTGTTTTTT
CDR3 protein: CASSALGGPGELFF

V gene: TRBV23-1
J gene: TRBJ1-5
CDR3 length: 16
D gene: -
clone size: -
CDR3 DNA: TGCGCCAGCAGTCAATTAGGGGAACTTTCCAATCAGCCCCAGCATTTT
CDR3 protein: CASSQLGELSNQPQHF

V gene: TRBV19
J gene: TRBJ2-1
CDR3 length: 16
D gene: TRBD2
clone size: -
CDR3 DNA: TGTGCCAGTAGTATTCGAGCGGGGGGGACCCTGGATGAGCAGTTCTTC
CDR3 protein: CASSIRAGGTLDEQFF

V gene: TRBV18
J gene: TRBJ1-5
CDR3 length: 13
D gene: -
clone size: -
CDR3 DNA: TGTGCCAGCTCACTCCTAGAGGATCAGCCCCAGCATTTT
CDR3 protein: CASSLLEDQPQHF

V gene: TRBV7-9
J gene: TRBJ1-2
CDR3 length: 15
D gene: TRBD1
clone size: -
CDR3 DNA: TGTGCCAGCAGTCAGGGACAGGCGCCCGCCTATGGCTACACCTTC
CDR3 protein: CASSQGQAPAYGYTF

V gene: TRBV6-1
J gene: TRBJ1-2
CDR3 length: 15
D gene: TRBD1
clone size: once
CDR3 DNA: TGTGCCAGCACTATAGGGGGCGCCCAGGACTATGGCTACACCTTC
CDR3 protein: CASTIGGAQDYGYTF

V gene: TRBV5-4
J gene: TRBJ2-7
CDR3 length: 16
D gene: TRBD1
clone size: -
CDR3 DNA: TGTGCCAGCAGCTCCGGGACAGGGACTACTACAGGCGAGCAGTACTTC
CDR3 protein: CASSSGTGTTTGEQYF

V gene: TRBV4-1
J gene: TRBJ1-5
CDR3 length: 15
D gene: -
clone size: once
CDR3 DNA: TGCGCCAGCAGCCAAGACCAGGGGCTAGGGGCGACACAGCATTTT
CDR3 protein: CASSQDQGLGATQHF

V gene: TRBV5-1
J gene: TRBJ2-1
CDR3 length: 17
D gene: TRBD2
clone size: -
CDR3 DNA: TGCGCCAGCAGCCCTGCGCGGACTAGCGGGGGATACAATGAGCAGTTCTTC
CDR3 protein: CASSPARTSGGYNEQFF

V gene: TRBV15
J gene: TRBJ1-2
CDR3 length: 12
D gene: -
clone size: once
CDR3 DNA: TGTGCCACCAGCAGCGAGGTGGGTGGCTACACCTTC
CDR3 protein: CATSSEVGGYTF

V gene: TRBV7-6
J gene: TRBJ1-3
CDR3 length: 13
D gene: -
clone size: -
CDR3 DNA: TGTGCCAGCAGTTCCTATCCTGGAAACACCATATATTTT
CDR3 protein: CASSSYPGNTIYF

V gene: TRBV7-7
J gene: TRBJ1-6
CDR3 length: 13
D gene: -
clone size: once
CDR3 DNA: TGTGCCAGCAGCTTAGACAGTAATTCACCCCTCCACTTT
CDR3 protein: CASSLDSNSPLHF

V gene: TRBV5-1
J gene: TRBJ2-2
CDR3 length: 17
D gene: TRBD2
clone size: -
CDR3 DNA: TGCGCCAGCAGCTTGTTCTCGTCGGGGGGGAACACCGGGGAGCTGTTTTTT
CDR3 protein: CASSLFSSGGNTGELFF

V gene: TRBV4-1
J gene: TRBJ2-1
CDR3 length: 13
D gene: TRBD2
clone size: -
CDR3 DNA: TGCGCCAGCAGCCCTGCGGGGGGATATGAGCAGTTCTTC
CDR3 protein: CASSPAGGYEQFF

V gene: TRBV6-1
J gene: TRBJ2-7
CDR3 length: 13
D gene: -
clone size: -
CDR3 DNA: TGTGCCAGCAGTCCCTTGGGCAGGGACGAGCAGTACTTC
CDR3 protein: CASSPLGRDEQYF

V gene: TRBV19
J gene: TRBJ2-4
CDR3 length: 15
D gene: TRBD1
clone size: -
CDR3 DNA: TGTGCCAGTAGGTCAGGGGGCCTGGGGAAAAACATTCAGTACTTC
CDR3 protein: CASRSGGLGKNIQYF

V gene: TRBV28
J gene: TRBJ1-1
CDR3 length: 17
D gene: -
clone size: -
CDR3 DNA: TGTGCCAGCTATTTGGTCAAGGCAGGAGAGGGGAGGGCTGAAGCTTTCTTT
CDR3 protein: CASYLVKAGEGRAEAFF

V gene: TRBV9
J gene: TRBJ2-1
CDR3 length: 15
D gene: -
clone size: -
CDR3 DNA: TGTGCCAGCAGCGTAGTGGGGGGGGGCCGCAATGAGCAGTTCTTC
CDR3 protein: CASSVVGGGRNEQFF

V gene: TRBV7-2
J gene: TRBJ2-7
CDR3 length: 14
D gene: -
clone size: -
CDR3 DNA: TGTGCCAGCAGCTTAGTGGAAGGGTCGGGGGAGCAGTACTTC
CDR3 protein: CASSLVEGSGEQYF

V gene: TRBV19
J gene: TRBJ2-7
CDR3 length: 16
D gene: -
clone size: -
CDR3 DNA: TGTGCCAGTAGTACGCGGACAACCTCAAGCTCCTACGAGCAGTACTTC
CDR3 protein: CASSTRTTSSSYEQYF

V gene: TRBV7-2
J gene: TRBJ2-1
CDR3 length: 11
D gene: -
clone size: -
CDR3 DNA: TGTGCCAGCAGCGTATACAATGAGCAGTTCTTC
CDR3 protein: CASSVYNEQFF

V gene: TRBV6-5
J gene: TRBJ1-6
CDR3 length: 16
D gene: TRBD1
clone size: -
CDR3 DNA: TGTGCCAGCAGTTACTGGACAGGGAGGAATAATTCACCCCTCCACTTT
CDR3 protein: CASSYWTGRNNSPLHF

V gene: TRBV28
J gene: TRBJ2-7
CDR3 length: 13
D gene: -
clone size: -
CDR3 DNA: TGTGCCAGCGGTCGTTTGAGCTCCTACGAGCAGTACTTC
CDR3 protein: CASGRLSSYEQYF

V gene: TRBV19
J gene: TRBJ1-1
CDR3 length: 15
D gene: -
clone size: -
CDR3 DNA: TGTGCCAGTAGTATAGTCGGAGGGTCTAACACTGAAGCTTTCTTT
CDR3 protein: CASSIVGGSNTEAFF

V gene: TRBV29-1
J gene: TRBJ1-2
CDR3 length: 15
D gene: -
clone size: -
CDR3 DNA: TGCAGCGTGAGTGGGGAGCCCTCAGCTAACTATGGCTACACCTTC
CDR3 protein: CSVSGEPSANYGYTF

V gene: TRBV19
J gene: TRBJ2-2
CDR3 length: 13
D gene: -
clone size: -
CDR3 DNA: TGTGCCAGTAGCCGGTTTCGGACCGGGGAGCTGTTTTTT
CDR3 protein: CASSRFRTGELFF

V gene: TRBV9
J gene: TRBJ1-2
CDR3 length: 15
D gene: TRBD1
clone size: -
CDR3 DNA: TGTGCCAGCAGCGTAGTGGACAGGGGGTATAGTGGCTACACCTTC
CDR3 protein: CASSVVDRGYSGYTF